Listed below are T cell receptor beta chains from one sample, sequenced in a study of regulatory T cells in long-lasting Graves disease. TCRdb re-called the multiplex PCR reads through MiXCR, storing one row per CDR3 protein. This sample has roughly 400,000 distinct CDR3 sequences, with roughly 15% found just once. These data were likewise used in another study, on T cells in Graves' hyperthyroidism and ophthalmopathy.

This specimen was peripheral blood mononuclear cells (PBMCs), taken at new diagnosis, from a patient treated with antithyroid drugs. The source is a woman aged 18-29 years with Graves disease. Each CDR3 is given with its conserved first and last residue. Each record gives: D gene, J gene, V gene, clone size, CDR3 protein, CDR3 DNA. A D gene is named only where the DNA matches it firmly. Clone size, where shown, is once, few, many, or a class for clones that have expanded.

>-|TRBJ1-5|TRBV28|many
CASSLYVGASNQPQHF
TGTGCCAGCAGCCTCTATGTGGGGGCGAGCAATCAGCCCCAGCATTTT
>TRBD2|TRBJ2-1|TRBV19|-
CASRGGLAGVIEQFF
TGTGCCAGTAGAGGAGGACTAGCGGGAGTGATTGAGCAGTTCTTC
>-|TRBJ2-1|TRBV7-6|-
CASSTPGPSYNEQFF
TGTGCCAGCAGCACTCCGGGACCTTCCTACAATGAGCAGTTCTTC
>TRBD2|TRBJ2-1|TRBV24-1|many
CATSDSSSGSLVSYNEQFF
TGTGCCACCAGTGATTCTTCTAGCGGGAGTTTGGTATCCTACAATGAGCAGTTCTTC
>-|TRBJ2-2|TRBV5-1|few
CASSFGGKDTGELFF
TGCGCCAGCAGCTTTGGGGGGAAGGACACCGGGGAGCTGTTTTTT
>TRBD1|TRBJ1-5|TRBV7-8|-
CASSLAGTGARNQPQHF
TGTGCCAGCAGCTTAGCCGGGACAGGGGCCCGCAATCAGCCCCAGCATTTT
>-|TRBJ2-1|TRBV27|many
CASSLELWDEQFF
TGTGCCAGCAGTTTGGAGCTTTGGGATGAGCAGTTCTTC
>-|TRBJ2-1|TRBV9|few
CASSLSSLVTYNEQFF
TGTGCCAGCAGCCTCAGCAGTCTAGTCACCTACAATGAGCAGTTCTTC
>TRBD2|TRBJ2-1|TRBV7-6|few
CASSSGLAGGGDEQFF
TGTGCCAGCAGCTCCGGACTAGCGGGAGGGGGAGATGAGCAGTTCTTC
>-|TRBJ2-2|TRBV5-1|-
CASSLFGEGGELFF
-
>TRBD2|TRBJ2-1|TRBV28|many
CASSGWTSGRGDNEQFF
TGTGCCAGCAGTGGATGGACTAGCGGGAGGGGTGACAATGAGCAGTTCTTC
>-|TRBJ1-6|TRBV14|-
CASSQFAVGMPLHF
TGTGCCAGCAGCCAATTCGCTGTGGGTATGCCCCTCCACTTT
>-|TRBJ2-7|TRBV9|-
CASSPTRDGTYEQYF
TGTGCCAGCAGCCCAACAAGGGACGGAACCTACGAGCAGTACTTC
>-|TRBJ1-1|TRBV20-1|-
CSARSGGSRTEAFF
TGCAGTGCTAGAAGTGGGGGTTCGAGGACTGAAGCTTTCTTT
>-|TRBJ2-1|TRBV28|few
CANSFLTPSYNEQFF
TGTGCCAACAGTTTTTTGACTCCCTCCTACAATGAGCAGTTCTTC
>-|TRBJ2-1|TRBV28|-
CASSFGGAESQFF
TGTGCCAGCAGTTTTGGGGGGGCCGAATCGCAGTTCTTC
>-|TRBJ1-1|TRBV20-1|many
CSAYQRTAEAFF
TGCAGTGCCTACCAGCGGACAGCCGAAGCTTTCTTT
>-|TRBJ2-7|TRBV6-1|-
CASTGFSYEQYF
TGTGCCAGCACGGGTTTTTCCTACGAGCAGTACTTC
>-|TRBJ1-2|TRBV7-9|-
CASSPTESYGYTF
TGTGCCAGCAGCCCAACGGAATCCTATGGCTACACCTTC
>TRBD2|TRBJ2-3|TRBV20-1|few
CSASREGLAHTDTQYF
TGCAGTGCCAGCCGGGAAGGACTAGCGCACACAGATACGCAGTATTTT
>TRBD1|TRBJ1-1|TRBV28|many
CASSLLGVGTGGTEAFF
TGTGCCAGCAGTTTATTGGGTGTAGGCACAGGGGGCACTGAAGCTTTCTTT
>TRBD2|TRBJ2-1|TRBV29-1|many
CSVVPGLAGDNEQFF
TGCAGCGTTGTCCCCGGACTAGCGGGTGACAATGAGCAGTTCTTC